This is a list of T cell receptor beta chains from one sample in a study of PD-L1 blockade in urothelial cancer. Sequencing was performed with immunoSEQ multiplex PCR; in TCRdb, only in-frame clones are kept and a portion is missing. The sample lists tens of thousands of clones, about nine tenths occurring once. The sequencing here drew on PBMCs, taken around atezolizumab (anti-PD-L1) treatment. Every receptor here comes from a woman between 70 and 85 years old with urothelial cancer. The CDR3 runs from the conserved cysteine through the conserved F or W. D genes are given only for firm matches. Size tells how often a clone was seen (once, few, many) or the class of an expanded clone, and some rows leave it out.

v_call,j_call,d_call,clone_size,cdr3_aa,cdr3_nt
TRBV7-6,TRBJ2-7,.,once,CASSLIAIQGTTYEQYF,TGTGCCAGCAGCCTTATCGCAATTCAGGGGACAACCTACGAGCAGTACTTC
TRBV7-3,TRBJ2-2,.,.,CASSFAAGELFF,TGTGCCAGCAGCTTCGCGGCCGGGGAGCTGTTTTTT
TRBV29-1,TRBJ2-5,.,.,CSVEVVAKETQYF,TGCAGCGTTGAAGTTGTCGCTAAAGAGACCCAGTACTTC
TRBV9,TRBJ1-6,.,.,CASSFRTDSTPLHF,TGTGCCAGCAGCTTTCGGACAGACAGTACACCCCTCCACTTT
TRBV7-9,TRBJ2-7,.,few,CASSLAGRGSYEQYF,TGTGCCAGCAGCTTAGCAGGGAGGGGGTCCTACGAGCAGTACTTC
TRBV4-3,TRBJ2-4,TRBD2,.,CASSRQLAGGPLNIQYF,TGCGCCAGCAGCCGTCAACTAGCGGGGGGGCCTTTAAACATTCAGTACTTC
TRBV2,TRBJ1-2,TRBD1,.,CAINGGQQGAFTYGYTF,TGTGCCATCAATGGGGGCCAACAGGGGGCGTTTACCTATGGCTACACCTTC
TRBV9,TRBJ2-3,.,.,CASNKPGHQDTQYF,TGTGCCAGCAACAAGCCGGGACATCAAGATACGCAGTATTTT
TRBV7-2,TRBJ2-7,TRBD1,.,CASALGGLRGRYEQYF,TGTGCCAGCGCCCTAGGGGGCCTCCGGGGCAGATACGAGCAGTACTTC
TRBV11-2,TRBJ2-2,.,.,CASSLDLGGTANTGELFF,TGTGCCAGCAGCTTAGACTTAGGGGGGACAGCCAACACCGGGGAGCTGTTTTTT
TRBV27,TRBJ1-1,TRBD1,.,CASSRDRANPEAFF,TGTGCCAGCAGTCGGGACAGGGCGAACCCTGAAGCTTTCTTT
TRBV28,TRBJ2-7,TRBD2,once,CASSPAGTSGTVQYF,TGTGCCAGCAGTCCCGCCGGGACTAGCGGGACCGTGCAGTACTTC
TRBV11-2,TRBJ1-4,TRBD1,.,CASTSHLPGQGEKLFF,TGTGCCAGCACCTCCCACCTACCGGGACAGGGCGAAAAACTGTTTTTT
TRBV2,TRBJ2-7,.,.,CASSNTGLPYEQYF,TGTGCCAGCAGCAATACAGGGTTGCCCTACGAGCAGTACTTC
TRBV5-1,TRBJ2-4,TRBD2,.,CASSLGGLADINIQYF,TGCGCCAGCAGCTTGGGGGGACTAGCGGACATTAACATTCAGTACTTC
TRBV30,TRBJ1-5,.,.,CAWSVGLSNQPQHF,TGTGCCTGGAGTGTGGGGCTCAGCAATCAGCCCCAGCATTTT
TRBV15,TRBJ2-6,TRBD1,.,CATSRRGRQGARGANVLTF,TGTGCCACCAGCAGAAGGGGGAGACAGGGGGCACGAGGGGCCAACGTCCTGACTTTC
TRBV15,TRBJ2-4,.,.,CATSGDPGGLAKNIQYF,TGTGCCACCAGCGGCGACCCAGGGGGGCTAGCCAAAAACATTCAGTACTTC
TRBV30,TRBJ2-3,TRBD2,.,CAWRPLAGSIDTQYF,TGTGCCTGGAGGCCCCTAGCGGGGTCGATAGATACGCAGTATTTT
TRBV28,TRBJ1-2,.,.,CASSKTGRYYGYTF,TGTGCCAGCAGCAAGACAGGCCGATACTATGGCTACACCTTC
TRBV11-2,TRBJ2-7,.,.,CASSFGQQPSYEQYF,TGTGCCAGCAGCTTTGGGCAACAACCCTCCTACGAGCAGTACTTC
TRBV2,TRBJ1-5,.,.,CASSGQGYFQPQHF,TGTGCCAGCAGTGGCCAGGGGTATTTTCAGCCCCAGCATTTT
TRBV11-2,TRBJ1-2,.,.,CASSLVVSGYGYTF,TGTGCCAGCAGCTTAGTTGTCTCGGGCTATGGCTACACCTTC
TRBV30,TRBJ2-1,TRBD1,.,CAWSPGGWAKNEQFF,TGTGCCTGGAGTCCAGGGGGATGGGCCAAAAATGAGCAGTTCTTC
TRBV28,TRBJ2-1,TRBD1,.,CASSKTGGAYEQFF,TGTGCCAGCAGCAAGACAGGGGGCGCGTATGAGCAGTTCTTC
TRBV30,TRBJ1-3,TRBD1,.,CAREEGALGNTIYF,TGTGCCAGGGAGGAGGGGGCGCTTGGAAACACCATATATTTT
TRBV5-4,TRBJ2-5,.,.,CASSGLEGGLQETQYF,TGTGCCAGCAGCGGGTTGGAGGGGGGGTTACAAGAGACCCAGTACTTC
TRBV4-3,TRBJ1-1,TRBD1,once,CASSQERGQGWDTEAFF,TGCGCCAGCAGCCAAGAACGGGGACAGGGGTGGGACACTGAAGCTTTCTTT
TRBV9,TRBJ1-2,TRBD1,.,CASSGGPSDRVYYGYTF,TGTGCCAGCAGCGGAGGCCCCTCCGACAGGGTTTACTATGGCTACACCTTC
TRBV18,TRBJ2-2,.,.,CASSLAQPRYTGELFF,TGTGCCAGCTCACTAGCCCAGCCAAGGTACACCGGGGAGCTGTTTTTT
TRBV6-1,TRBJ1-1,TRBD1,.,CASGDRGRVNTEAFF,TGTGCCAGCGGGGACAGGGGGCGAGTAAACACTGAAGCTTTCTTT
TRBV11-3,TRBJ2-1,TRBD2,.,CASSLGGAGGHNEQFF,TGTGCCAGCAGCTTAGGTGGGGCGGGGGGGCACAATGAGCAGTTCTTC
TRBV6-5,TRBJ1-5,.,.,CASSALGKPQHF,TGTGCCAGCAGTGCGCTCGGGAAGCCCCAGCATTTT
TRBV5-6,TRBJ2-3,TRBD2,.,CASSYLAGLTDTQYF,TGTGCCAGCAGCTACTTAGCGGGGCTCACAGATACGCAGTATTTT
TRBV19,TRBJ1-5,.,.,CASSIERFGVSNQPQHF,TGTGCCAGTAGTATAGAGAGGTTCGGCGTTAGCAATCAGCCCCAGCATTTT
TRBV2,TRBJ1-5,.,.,CASRIRRGTDQPQHF,TGTGCCAGCAGAATTAGACGGGGAACGGATCAGCCCCAGCATTTT
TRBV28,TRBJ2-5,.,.,CASSSAGPTGKTQYF,TGTGCCAGCAGTTCTGCCGGACCTACCGGGAAGACCCAGTACTTC
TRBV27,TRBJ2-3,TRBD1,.,CASSNAFEGTVEADTQYF,TGTGCCAGCAGTAACGCATTCGAGGGGACAGTGGAAGCAGATACGCAGTATTTT
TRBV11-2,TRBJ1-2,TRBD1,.,CASYGTGNGYTF,TGTGCCAGTTACGGGACAGGGAACGGCTACACCTTC
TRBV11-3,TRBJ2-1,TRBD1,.,CASSPDTGGIYNEQFF,TGTGCCAGCAGCCCTGATACAGGGGGAATCTACAATGAGCAGTTCTTC
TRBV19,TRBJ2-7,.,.,CASSIGPQSDEQYF,TGTGCCAGTAGTATAGGCCCTCAGAGCGACGAGCAGTACTTC
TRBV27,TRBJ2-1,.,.,CASSLSSGGLNNEQFF,TGTGCCAGCAGTTTATCGTCCGGGGGGCTCAACAATGAGCAGTTCTTC
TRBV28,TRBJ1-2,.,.,CASNPPGERRTF,TGTGCCAGCAATCCCCCGGGTGAGCGGCGCACCTTC
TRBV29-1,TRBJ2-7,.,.,CSVGAGGQYF,TGCAGCGTTGGGGCCGGTGGGCAGTACTTC
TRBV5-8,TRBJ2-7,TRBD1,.,CASSSAGTGSYEQYF,TGTGCCAGCAGCTCGGCGGGGACAGGTAGCTACGAGCAGTACTTC
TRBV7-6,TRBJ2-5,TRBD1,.,CASSIRTGSRETQYF,TGTGCCAGCAGCATCCGGACAGGGAGTAGAGAGACCCAGTACTTC
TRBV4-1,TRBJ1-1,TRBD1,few,CASSPGGTEAFF,TGCGCCAGCAGCCCAGGGGGCACTGAAGCTTTCTTT
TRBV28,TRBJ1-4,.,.,CASSGGGQSKEKLFF,TGTGCCAGCAGTGGCGGAGGACAGTCAAAGGAAAAACTGTTTTTT
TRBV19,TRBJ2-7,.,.,CASSRPSGDEQYF,TGTGCCAGTAGTAGACCATCGGGGGACGAGCAGTACTTC
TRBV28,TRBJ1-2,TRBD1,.,CASSPGQGGHYGYTF,TGTGCCAGCAGCCCAGGACAGGGGGGTCACTATGGCTACACCTTC
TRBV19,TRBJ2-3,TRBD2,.,CASSDPWTSGTDTQYF,TGTGCCAGTAGTGACCCTTGGACTAGCGGGACAGATACGCAGTATTTT
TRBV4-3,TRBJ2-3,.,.,CASSRTLVTSTDTQYF,TGCGCCAGCAGCCGAACGCTCGTAACTAGCACAGATACGCAGTATTTT
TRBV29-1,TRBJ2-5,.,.,CSVDFWGEETQYF,TGCAGCGTTGACTTCTGGGGGGAAGAGACCCAGTACTTC
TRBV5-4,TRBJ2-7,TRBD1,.,CASSSTGTGIYEQYF,TGTGCCAGCAGCTCGACCGGGACAGGGATTTACGAGCAGTACTTC
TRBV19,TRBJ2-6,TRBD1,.,CASSTGQGDSGANVLTF,TGTGCCAGTAGTACAGGACAGGGCGACTCTGGGGCCAACGTCCTGACTTTC
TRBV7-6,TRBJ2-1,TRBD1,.,CASSPLLRRQGVSYNEQFF,TGTGCCAGCAGCCCACTCCTACGTCGACAGGGGGTGAGCTACAATGAGCAGTTCTTC
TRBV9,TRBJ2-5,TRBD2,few,CASSVVGGYQETQYF,TGTGCCAGCAGCGTAGTGGGAGGGTACCAAGAGACCCAGTACTTC
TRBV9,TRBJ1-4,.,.,CASSVGPGKNEKLFF,TGTGCCAGCAGCGTAGGGCCCGGGAAAAATGAAAAACTGTTTTTT
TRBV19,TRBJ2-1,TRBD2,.,CASIAGDPSYNEQFF,TGTGCCAGTATAGCGGGGGACCCCTCCTACAATGAGCAGTTCTTC